This TCR beta chain comes out of a study of T cells in Graves' hyperthyroidism and ophthalmopathy. Amplification targeted TCR beta CDR3 regions from RNA transcripts. Initially, a first-round RT-PCR of the TCR CDR3 employed the HTBI primer set. TCRdb re-analysed the multiplex PCR reads in MiXCR, keeping a single row per CDR3 protein. Of approximately 690,000 distinct CDR3 sequences listed, 14% were seen once; the top ten hold approximately 12%. Those patients with uncontrolled infection, other autoimmune disease, pregnancy or lactation were excluded. Many counts were recorded for this clonotype. The TCR comes from a woman aged 50 to 60 with Graves' ophthalmopathy. Specimen: blood.

The CDR3 nucleotides read TGTGCCAGCAGCTTACACAGGGGCACAGATACGCAGTATTTT. This encodes CASSLHRGTDTQYF. The chain carries TRBV7-9 and TRBJ2-3; possible D gene TRBD1, 6 bases. Germline V lookup: CDR1 SEHNR, CDR2 FQNEAQ (reference sequence). The CDR3 has 14 amino acids. The V and J ends lost 2 bases and 1 base respectively, with 7 bases between them.